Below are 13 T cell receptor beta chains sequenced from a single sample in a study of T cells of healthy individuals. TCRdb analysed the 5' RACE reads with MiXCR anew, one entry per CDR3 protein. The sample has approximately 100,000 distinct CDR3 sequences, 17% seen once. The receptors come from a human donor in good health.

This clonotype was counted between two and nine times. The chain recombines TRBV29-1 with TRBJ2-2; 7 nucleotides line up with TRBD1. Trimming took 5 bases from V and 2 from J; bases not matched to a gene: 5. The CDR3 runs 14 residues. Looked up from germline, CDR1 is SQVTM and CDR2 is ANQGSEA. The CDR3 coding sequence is TGCAGCGTTAGACGACAGGGTAACACCGGGGAGCTGTTTTTT. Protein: CSVRRQGNTGELFF.

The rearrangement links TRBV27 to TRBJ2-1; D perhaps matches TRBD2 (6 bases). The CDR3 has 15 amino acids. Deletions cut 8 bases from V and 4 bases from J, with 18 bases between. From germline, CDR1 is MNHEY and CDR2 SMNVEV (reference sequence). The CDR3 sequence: CASSNSFGSYNEQFF. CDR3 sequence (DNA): TGTGCCAGCTCCAACTCCTTCGGGAGTTACAATGAGCAGTTCTTC.

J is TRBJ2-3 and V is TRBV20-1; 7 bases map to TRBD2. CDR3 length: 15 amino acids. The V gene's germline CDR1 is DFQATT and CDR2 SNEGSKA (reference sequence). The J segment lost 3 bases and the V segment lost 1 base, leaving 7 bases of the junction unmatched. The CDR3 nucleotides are TGCAGTGCTAGAGGAGGGGCTAGCGGTACAGATACGCAGTATTTT. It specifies CSARGGASGTDTQYF.

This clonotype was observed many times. The DNA of the CDR3 is TGCAGTGCTAGTATAGGGGGCACTGAAGCTTTCTTT. This encodes CSASIGGTEAFF. This rearrangement joins TRBV20-1 to TRBJ1-1; a possible D gene is TRBD1 (6 bases). Per the germline V gene, CDR1 is DFQATT and CDR2 is SNEGSKA (reference sequence). CDR3 size: 12 residues. V lost 3 bases to trimming and J lost 4 bases, with 9 bases between them.

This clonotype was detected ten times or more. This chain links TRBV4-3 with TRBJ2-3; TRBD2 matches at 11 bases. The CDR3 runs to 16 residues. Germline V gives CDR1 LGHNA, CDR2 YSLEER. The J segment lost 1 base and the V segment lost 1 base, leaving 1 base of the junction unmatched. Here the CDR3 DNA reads TGCGCCAGCAGCCAAGGGACTAGCGGGCGCACAGATACGCAGTATTTT. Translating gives CASSQGTSGRTDTQYF.

For the CDR3, the DNA is TGTGCCAGCAGCTTAGCGAGGACAGACGAAAAACTGTTTTTT. Encoded protein: CASSLARTDEKLFF. The chain recombines TRBV11-1 with TRBJ1-4; D is possibly TRBD1 (6 bases). The V and J ends lost 0 bases and 8 bases respectively, with 10 bases between them. The CDR3 totals 14 residues. CDR1 and CDR2 from the germline V gene are SGHAT and FQDESV (reference sequence).

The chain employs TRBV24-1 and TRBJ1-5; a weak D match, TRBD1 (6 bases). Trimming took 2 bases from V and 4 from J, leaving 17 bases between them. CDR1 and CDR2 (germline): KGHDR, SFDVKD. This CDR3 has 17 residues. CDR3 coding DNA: TGTGCCACCAGTGATTCGAGGCTAGGGGGGCAGAATCAGCCCCAGCATTTT. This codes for CATSDSRLGGQNQPQHF.

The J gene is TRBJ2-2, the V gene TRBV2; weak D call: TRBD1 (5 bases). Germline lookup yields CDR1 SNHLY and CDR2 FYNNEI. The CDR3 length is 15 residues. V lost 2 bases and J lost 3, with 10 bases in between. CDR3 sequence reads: CASSENRLYTGELFF. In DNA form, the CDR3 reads TGTGCCAGCAGTGAAAACAGGCTATACACCGGGGAGCTGTTTTTT. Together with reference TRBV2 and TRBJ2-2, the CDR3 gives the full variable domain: EPEVTQTPSHQVTQMGQEVILRCVPISNHLYFYWYRQILGQKVEFLVSFYNNEISEKSEIFDDQFSVERPDGSNFTLKIRSTKLEDSAMYFCASSENRLYTGELFFGEGSRLTVL.

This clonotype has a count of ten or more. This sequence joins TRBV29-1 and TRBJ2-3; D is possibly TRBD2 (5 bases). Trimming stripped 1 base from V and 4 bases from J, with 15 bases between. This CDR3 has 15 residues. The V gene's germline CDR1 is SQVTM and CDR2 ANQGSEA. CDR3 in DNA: TGCAGCGTTGAAGGTCACTCAGGAGGCCCAGATACGCAGTATTTT. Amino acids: CSVEGHSGGPDTQYF.

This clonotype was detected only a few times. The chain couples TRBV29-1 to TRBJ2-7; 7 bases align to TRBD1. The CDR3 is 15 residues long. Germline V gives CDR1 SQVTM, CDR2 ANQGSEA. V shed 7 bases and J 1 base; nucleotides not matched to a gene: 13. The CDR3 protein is CSARQGYSSSYEQYF. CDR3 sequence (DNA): TGCAGCGCCCGACAGGGTTACTCCTCTTCCTACGAGCAGTACTTC.

The CDR3 reads CASSQGGANVLTF. DNA for the CDR3: TGTGCCAGCAGCCAAGGAGGGGCCAACGTCCTGACTTTC. The rearrangement joins TRBV3-1 to TRBJ2-6; no firm D call. CDR1 and CDR2 (germline): LGHDT, YNNKEL (reference sequence). Trimming cost V 1 base and J 4 bases, with 2 bases left between them. This CDR3 is built from 13 residues.

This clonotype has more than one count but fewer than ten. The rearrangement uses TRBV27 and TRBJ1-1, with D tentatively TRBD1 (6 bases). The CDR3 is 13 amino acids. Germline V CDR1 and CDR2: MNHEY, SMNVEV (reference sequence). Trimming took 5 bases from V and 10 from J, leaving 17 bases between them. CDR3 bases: TGTGCCAGCAGTCCCCAGGGGCTACTTAGAGCTTTCTTT. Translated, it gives CASSPQGLLRAFF.

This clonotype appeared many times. CDR3 sequence reads: CSANRDYYEQYF. CDR3 bases: TGCAGTGCCAACAGAGATTACTACGAGCAGTACTTC. V and J are TRBV20-1 and TRBJ2-7, with no clear D. Germline loops: CDR1 DFQATT, CDR2 SNEGSKA (reference sequence). V dropped 6 bases and J dropped 3 bases, with 12 bases sitting between them. This CDR3 contains 12 residues.